This TCR beta chain originates from a study of T cells in Graves' hyperthyroidism and ophthalmopathy. This clonotype was recorded at least ten times. J lost 7 bases, V lost 2 bases, and 4 bases had no gene match. Per germline, CDR1 MNHEY and CDR2 SVGAGI. The CDR3 covers 15 residues. Amplified TCR beta CDR3 regions derived from RNA transcripts. Carried out on the TCR CDR3, a first-round RT-PCR used the HTBI primer set. TCRdb re-called the multiplex PCR reads with MiXCR, one entry per CDR3 protein. The repertoire includes 300,000 to 450,000 distinct CDR3 sequences, about 14% of them detected once, and roughly a fifth sits in the top ten. Every diagnosis used clinical symptoms, serum thyroxine and TRAb, thyroid ultrasound and orbital computed tomography.

The chain uses TRBV6-5 and TRBJ1-6, with 8 bases identical to TRBD1. The sample comprised blood. The TCR originated in a woman aged 30 to 39 with Graves' ophthalmopathy. The CDR3 nucleotides are TGTGCCAGCAGTTACCTCGGACAGGGCAATTCACCCCTCCACTTT. Amino acid sequence: CASSYLGQGNSPLHF.